The 25 T cell receptor beta chains presented below share a single source sample, sequenced in a study of tumor-infiltrating lymphocytes in primary liver carcinoma. Total RNA and DNA came together from about 21-30 mg of bulk tissue without cell sorting. TCR beta cDNA was reverse-transcribed from about 0.45 ug of total RNA. The reaction used a constant-region primer and ProtoScript II reverse transcriptase. Employing slightly modified ARM-PCR, three nested multiplex PCR rounds were run, and these gave rise to the TCR beta libraries. The first two PCR rounds, roughly 11 cycles each, used TRBV1-TRBV30 forward primers and a C-beta reverse primer. TCRdb re-derived calls from the multiplex PCR reads in MiXCR, one entry per CDR3 protein. The sample includes some 51,000 distinct CDR3 sequences, over 70% of them seen just once. The specimen sequenced was liver tumor tissue from sampling region 3. Subset described: tumor region T3, left-lateral pole. These receptors were taken from a man in his forties or fifties with primary liver carcinoma and hepatitis B virus infection.

This clonotype was recorded at least ten times. This chain links TRBV6-5 with TRBJ1-1, with D hard to call. The CDR3 length is 12 residues. Per germline, CDR1 MNHEY and CDR2 SVGAGI. Trimming stripped 5 bases from V and 0 bases from J, with 4 bases between. In DNA form, the CDR3 reads TGTGCCAGCAGTCACCTGAACACTGAAGCTTTCTTT. As protein: CASSHLNTEAFF.

A note on this clonotype: A read error may account for a junction end that differs from germline. The chain links TRBV5-1 to TRBJ2-7; tentatively, D is TRBD1 (5 bases). Per the germline V gene, CDR1 is SGHRS and CDR2 is YFSETQ. The CDR3 contains 15 residues. CDR3 residues: CASSLQFDSVYEQHF. CDR3 DNA: TGCGCCAGCAGCTTGCAGTTCGACAGTGTCTACGAGCAGCACTTC.

Remarks on this clonotype: Mismatch with germline at one junction end may stem from a read error. The V gene is TRBV29-1, the J gene TRBJ2-3; the match to TRBD1 covers 7 bases. Per germline, CDR1 SQVTM and CDR2 ANQGSEA. CDR3 size: 14 residues. The CDR3 bases are TGCAGCGTCGCCCCGGGACAGCTCACAAATACGCAATATTTT. This sequence encodes CSVAPGQLTNTQYF.

This clonotype was picked up a small number of times. This sequence joins TRBV20-1 and TRBJ2-3; 9 bases agree with TRBD2. The germline V gene has CDR1 DFQATT and CDR2 SNEGSKA (reference sequence). The CDR3 contains 15 residues. CDR3 region: CSGSIRTSGTDTQYF. CDR3 in DNA: TGCAGCGGCTCTATCCGGACTAGCGGCACAGATACGCAGTATTTT.

Points on this clonotype: A read error may produce the germline difference seen at one junction end. In DNA, the CDR3 is TGTGCCAGCAGTGATCTCTCCACAGACACGCAGTATTTT. This encodes CASSDLSTDTQYF. The chain employs TRBV6-1 and TRBJ2-3; D gene uncertain. Germline CDR1 reads MNHNS; CDR2 reads SASEGT. The CDR3 loop spans 13 amino acids.

Concerning this clonotype: Because the CDR3 is missing its conserved closing phenylalanine or tryptophan, this is likely a read error. The chain carries TRBV7-2 and TRBJ2-2, with 8 bases fitting TRBD2. Germline V gives CDR1 SGHTA, CDR2 FQGNSA. The CDR3 is made up of 17 amino acids. The DNA of the CDR3 is TGTGCCAGCACCTTATACGGAGGACTAGCTAACACCGGGGAGCTGTTTTAT. The encoded protein is CASTLYGGLANTGELFY.

As regards this clonotype: One end of the junction does not line up with germline, which may come from a read error. V gene TRBV29-1 combines with J gene TRBJ2-3; D possibly corresponds to TRBD1 (5 bases). Germline lookup yields CDR1 SQVTM and CDR2 ANQGSEA. This CDR3 spans 12 amino acids. The CDR3, as DNA: TGCAGCGTTGTCGTGACAGCAGATATGCAGTATTTT. Translated, it gives CSVVVTADMQYF.

The chain combines TRBV6-5 with TRBJ1-5, with D possibly being TRBD1 (5 bases). The J call may be incorrect, as the DNA end agrees better with TRBJ2-3. The length of the CDR3 is 14 residues. Germline values: CDR1 MNHEY, CDR2 SVGAGI. The CDR3 loop is CASSSDWGNQPQYF. The CDR3 coding sequence is TGTGCCAGCAGTTCTGACTGGGGCAATCAGCCCCAGTATTTT.

This clonotype has a single count. The chain carries TRBV11-2 and TRBJ2-1; D uncertain. V lost 5 bases and J 2 bases, leaving 13 bases between the germline ends. Looked up from germline, CDR1 is SGHAT and CDR2 is FQNNGV. This CDR3 has 15 residues. The chain's CDR3 is CASSPPSVAYNEQFF. The CDR3 coding sequence is TGTGCCAGCAGCCCCCCCAGCGTAGCCTACAATGAGCAGTTCTTC.

J is TRBJ1-2 and V is TRBV30; 8 bases match TRBD1. Germline V gene data show CDR1 as GTSNPN and CDR2 as SVGIG (reference sequence). The CDR3 runs to 15 residues. J lost 8 bases, V lost 3 bases, and 14 bases had no gene match. This chain's CDR3 is CAWRQTGGGLWGYTF. DNA of the CDR3: TGTGCCTGGAGACAAACAGGGGGGGGACTCTGGGGCTACACCTTC.

This clonotype was seen a few times. One end of the junction does not line up with germline, which may come from a read error. The chain employs TRBV11-2 and TRBJ1-1; D not certain. This CDR3 is built from 12 residues. Looked up from germline, CDR1 is SGHAT and CDR2 is FQNNGV. The CDR3: CTSNLGYTEAFF. The CDR3 DNA reads as TGTACCAGCAACTTAGGGTACACTGAAGCTTTCTTT.

About this clonotype itself: Mismatch with germline at one junction end may stem from a read error. The CDR3 region has the DNA TGTAACGTTGGTGGGAGGGCCGCTGAGACCCAGCACTTC. Translation: CNVGGRAAETQHF. The chain employs TRBV29-1 and TRBJ2-5; 7 bases fit TRBD2. The length of the CDR3 is 13 residues. CDR1 SQVTM and CDR2 ANQGSEA come from the germline V gene.

A note on this clonotype: The junction departs from germline at one end; a sequencing error may be responsible. The DNA of the CDR3 is TGCGCCAGCAGTACAAGGGCAACTGATGAAAAACTGTTTTTT. Translating it yields CASSTRATDEKLFF. This chain connects TRBV5-1 to TRBJ1-4; D gene unclear. The CDR3 contains 14 residues. Germline CDR1 and CDR2: SGHRS and YFSETQ.

The V and J genes are TRBV4-1 and TRBJ1-3; weak D call: TRBD1 (5 bases). Trimming left V 7 bases short and J 6 bases short, with 19 bases between. This CDR3 is 15 amino acids long. Germline values: CDR1 MGHRA, CDR2 YSYEKL. The CDR3 reads CASTSLPGPTNTIYF. CDR3 nucleotide sequence: TGCGCCAGCACTTCGCTTCCGGGACCTACAAACACCATATATTTT.

This sequence joins TRBV6-6 and TRBJ2-1, with D maybe TRBD1 (6 bases). Germline CDR1 is MNHNY and CDR2 is SVGAGI (reference sequence). This CDR3 spans 15 amino acids. V was pared by 4 bases and J by 3 bases, with 13 bases between. CDR3 nucleotides: TGTGCCAGCAGTTTGGGCCTACAGGGCTACAATGAGCAGTTCTTC. This codes for CASSLGLQGYNEQFF.

Concerning this clonotype itself: No conserved phenylalanine or tryptophan is present at the end of the CDR3, so a read error is the likely explanation. This chain links TRBV5-1 with TRBJ2-5; 11 bases line up with TRBD2. Germline V gene lookup returns CDR1 SGHRS and CDR2 YFSETQ. This CDR3 has 15 residues. This chain's CDR3 is CASSLLAGEVETQYL. DNA of the CDR3: TGCGCAAGCAGCTTACTAGCGGGAGAAGTAGAGACCCAGTACCTC.

By share, this clonotype counts as medium-sized. This chain uses TRBV11-2 with TRBJ2-7; D not certain. The CDR3 spans 14 residues. Per the germline V gene, CDR1 is SGHAT and CDR2 is FQNNGV. The germline V and J ends were trimmed by 1 base and 0 bases, with 7 bases remaining between them. The CDR3, as DNA: TGTGCCAGCAGCTTAGCTTACGGCTCCTACGAGCAGTACTTC. Translation gives CASSLAYGSYEQYF.

Concerning this clonotype itself: At one of its ends the junction is not consistent with the germline gene, which may arise from a read error. V usage is TRBV6-1 and J usage is TRBJ2-2, with TRBD1 identical over 7 bases. The CDR3 consists of 16 residues. Per germline, CDR1 MNHNS and CDR2 SASEGT. The CDR3 DNA sequence: TGTGCCAACAGTGGGGGACAGAGGGCGATTGGCGGGGAGCTGTTTTTT. Amino acids: CANSGGQRAIGGELFF.

This clonotype was seen ten or more times. For the CDR3, the DNA is TGTGCCAGCAGACCGACCGGCGGGGGGTACAATGAGCAGTTCTTC. Translation: CASRPTGGGYNEQFF. The V and J genes are TRBV7-8 and TRBJ2-1, with TRBD2 matching 8 bases. The CDR3 is made up of 15 amino acids. V shed 6 bases and J 4 bases; nucleotides not matched to a gene: 8. Germline CDR1 and CDR2: SGHVS and FQNEAQ.

V and J are TRBV4-2 and TRBJ1-4; D might be TRBD1 (5 bases). The germline V gene has CDR1 LGHNA and CDR2 YNFKEQ. The V end lost 0 bases, the J end lost 10 bases, and 15 bases lay between the germline ends. The CDR3 length is 15 residues. This CDR3 reads CASSQDKGFGVKLFF. In DNA form, the CDR3 reads TGTGCCAGCAGCCAAGACAAGGGGTTCGGTGTAAAACTGTTTTTT.

Concerning this clonotype itself: One end of the junction fails to match germline, which may point to a read error. The chain uses TRBV12-3 or TRBV12-4 and TRBJ2-1, with 11 bases aligning to TRBD2. CDR3 length equals 14 residues. CDR3 sequence (DNA): TGTGACAGCCGCGGACTAGCGGGTCCCAACGAGCAGTTCTTC. Its translation is CDSRGLAGPNEQFF.

Regarding this clonotype: At one end the junction does not follow the germline gene, possibly because of a read error. V usage is TRBV6-1 and J usage is TRBJ2-1; D not certain. Germline CDR1 and CDR2: MNHNS and SASEGT. CDR3 length: 11 residues. The CDR3 spells CANSVGNEQFF. The CDR3 nucleotides read TGTGCCAACAGTGTTGGGAATGAACAGTTCTTC.

Points on this clonotype: The junction shows a germline mismatch at one end, possibly a read error. This sequence joins TRBV5-4 and TRBJ2-7; D not resolved. Germline lookup yields CDR1 SGHNT and CDR2 YYREEE (reference sequence). This CDR3 contains 12 residues. The CDR3: CSSTLNLPEQYF. The DNA of the CDR3 is TGTTCCAGCACCTTGAATCTGCCCGAGCAGTACTTC.

This clonotype showed up just a few times. This is likely a read error, given that the CDR3 carries no conserved phenylalanine or tryptophan at its end. The chain is built from TRBV11-2 and TRBJ2-7, with D possibly being TRBD2 (5 bases). Germline CDR1 reads SGHAT; CDR2 reads FQNNGV. CDR3 length: 15 amino acids. CDR3 sequence (DNA): TGTGCTAGCAGCTTAGACGCCGGGAATCGCTATGAGCAGTACTTG. Translated, it gives CASSLDAGNRYEQYL.

This rearrangement joins TRBV6-6 to TRBJ1-1, with D maybe TRBD1 (5 bases). Germline CDR1 reads MNHNY; CDR2 reads SVGAGI (reference sequence). This CDR3 spans 15 amino acids. Trimming removed 6 bases at V and 13 bases at J, with 27 bases between. The CDR3 DNA follows: TGTGCCAGCAGGTCGGGGGTAGTGGCGCCCACTGTAGTTTTCTTT. Residues: CASRSGVVAPTVVFF.